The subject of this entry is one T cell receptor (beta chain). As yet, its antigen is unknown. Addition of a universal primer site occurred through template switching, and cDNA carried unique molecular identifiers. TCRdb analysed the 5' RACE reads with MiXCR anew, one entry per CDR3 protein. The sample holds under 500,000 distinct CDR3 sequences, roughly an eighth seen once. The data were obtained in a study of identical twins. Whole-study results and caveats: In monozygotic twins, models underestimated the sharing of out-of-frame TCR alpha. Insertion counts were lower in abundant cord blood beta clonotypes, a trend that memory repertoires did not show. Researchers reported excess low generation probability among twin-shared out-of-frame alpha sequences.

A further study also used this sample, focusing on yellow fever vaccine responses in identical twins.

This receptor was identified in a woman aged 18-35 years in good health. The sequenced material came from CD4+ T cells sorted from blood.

In DNA form, the CDR3 reads TGCGCCAGCAGCTCAACAGGGAGATCGGGCACCGGGGAGCTGTTTTTT. Protein product: CASSSTGRSGTGELFF. J is TRBJ2-2 and V is TRBV5-1, with D possibly matching TRBD1 (6 bases). The CDR3 runs 16 residues. The V gene lost 3 bases and the J gene lost 4 bases, with 16 bases spanning the gap. Germline V gene sequence: CDR1 SGHRS, CDR2 YFSETQ.